A selection of T cell receptor beta chains follows, all from one sample in a study of T cell responses to AZD1222 COVID-19 vaccine. The protocol was immunoSEQ multiplex PCR, while the TCRdb copy is restricted to in-frame clones and leaves out a portion. The sample carries approximately 180,000 clones, 85% to 95% recorded once. The sequences come from peripheral blood, collected 28 days after the second dose of the MenACWY control vaccine. The receptors here all came from an adult who received the MenACWY meningococcal vaccine as a control. Each CDR3 is given with its conserved first and last residue. The D gene is left open where the match is weak. Size is omitted from some rows. Given values are once, few, many or a class for expanded clones.

v_call	j_call	clone_size	d_call	cdr3_aa	cdr3_nt
TRBV5-1	TRBJ2-2	NA	NA	CASSLAPAGTGELFF	TGCGCCAGCAGCTTGGCGCCTGCGGGCACCGGGGAGCTGTTTTTT
TRBV5-5	TRBJ1-5	NA	NA	CASSLWAISGSTTYQPQHF	TGTGCCAGCAGCTTGTGGGCGATCTCGGGTTCGACCACATATCAGCCCCAGCATTTT
TRBV4-2	TRBJ1-1	NA	NA	CASSQPDGDTEAFF	TGTGCCAGCAGCCAACCGGACGGTGACACTGAAGCTTTCTTT
TRBV6-2/TRBV6-3	TRBJ2-7	NA	NA	CASSGTGPYEQYF	TGTGCCAGCAGTGGGACTGGACCCTACGAGCAGTACTTC
TRBV4-2	TRBJ1-1	NA	NA	CASSQVGREAEAFF	TGTGCCAGCAGCCAAGTTGGTAGGGAGGCTGAAGCTTTCTTT
TRBV19	TRBJ2-3	NA	NA	CASSITRGTDTQYF	TGTGCCAGTAGTATAACGCGGGGCACAGATACGCAGTATTTT
TRBV4-3	TRBJ1-2	NA	NA	CASSQAEGFGYTF	TGCGCCAGCAGCCAAGCGGAAGGGTTTGGCTACACCTTC
TRBV24-1	TRBJ1-5	once	NA	CATSGGSNQPQHF	TGTGCCACCAGTGGGGGTAGCAATCAGCCCCAGCATTTT
TRBV10-3	TRBJ1-4	NA	NA	CAISESPPGLNEKLFF	TGTGCCATCAGTGAGTCCCCCCCGGGTCTTAATGAAAAACTGTTTTTT
TRBV9	TRBJ2-3	NA	TRBD2	CASSVAAGGPGTDTQYF	TGTGCCAGCAGCGTAGCGGCGGGGGGGCCGGGCACAGATACGCAGTATTTT
TRBV30	TRBJ2-7	NA	TRBD1	CAWSISFDRAGGEQYF	TGTGCCTGGAGTATTTCATTTGACAGGGCCGGAGGCGAGCAGTACTTC
TRBV7-2	TRBJ2-7	NA	TRBD2	CASSPGGGTRTYEQYF	TGTGCCAGCAGCCCGGGGGGAGGGACCCGGACCTACGAGCAGTACTTC
TRBV3-1/TRBV3-2	TRBJ1-4	once	NA	CASSVKVATNEKLFF	TGTGCCAGCAGCGTCAAAGTTGCAACTAATGAAAAACTGTTTTTT
TRBV4-1	TRBJ1-6	NA	TRBD1	CASSQVVGQSNSPLHF	TGCGCCAGCAGCCAAGTAGTGGGACAGAGTAATTCACCCCTCCACTTT
TRBV7-2	TRBJ1-3	once	NA	CASSPGLTYGNTIYF	TGTGCCAGCAGTCCCGGGCTTACCTATGGAAACACCATATATTTT